This T cell receptor beta chain was retrieved from a study of cytomegalovirus exposure and HLA in healthy donors (dated by TCRdb to about 2017). Concerning the study at large: An earlier analysis of roughly 500 of the donors reported 250 to 300 Gb of sequence data and 117 million unique TCR beta sequences obtained from around 180 million T cells. To decide whether each TCR beta V gene segment behaved as functional or pseudogenic, an earlier analysis of several hundred of the donors relied on high-throughput TCR beta sequencing. Donor age, sex, ethnicity and CMV serostatus were compiled together with the repertoire data. The study combined high-throughput TCR immunosequencing, statistical association of individual TCRs with disease status, and machine learning to predict cytomegalovirus infection status. A later genetic analysis took genome-wide SNP genotypes for about 65% of the roughly 670 donors and used that subset as a discovery cohort. In addition to the first cohort of around 670 subjects, a separate validation cohort of over 90 different subjects was used. An early release that covered some 640 HLA-typed donors contained approximately 300 gigabases of sequencing data and around 85 million unique TCR sequences. The number of donors typed differed by locus, with 629-630 for A, B, C, DRB1 and DQB1, more than 500 for DQA1, approximately 580 for DPA1, and 450 to 480 for DPB1. A later analysis re-analyzed previously published TCR beta repertoires from 660 or so donors and added high-resolution HLA genotyping to study TCR occurrence patterns. Among some 410 genotyped donors of the cohort, an average of around 250,000 unique TCR beta nucleotide sequences was sequenced per donor, of which about 19% were non-productive. The study was designed to test whether signatures of past pathogen exposure could be identified by cataloging public T cell receptors. Because of strong linkage in the cohort, a few DR-DQ haplotypes were treated as single units for association and clustering. The genetic ancestry cluster associated with self-reported Caucasian donors included 70% to 85% of the approximately 410 genotyped donors. All discovery cohort repertoires had been generated on a single sequencing platform. Class I and class II HLA loci were covered by the typing at four-digit resolution. Rather than using new phenotypic data, the later analysis identified candidate immune exposures from TCR beta sequences and from how often those sequences occurred across donors. Using immunosequencing, the study profiled T cell repertoires from about 620 subjects and related those repertoires to cytomegalovirus serostatus. Overall study outcomes, separate from this receptor: The authors suggested that the approach could potentially be generalized to other disease states and immunological phenotypes. The classifier was reported to diagnose cytomegalovirus status with high specificity and sensitivity in both the original cohort and the validation cohort. Because the 87-base-pair reads could not distinguish some IMGT-functional V segments, including TRBV6-2 and TRBV6-3, those segments were excluded. HLA typing was unavailable for some donors at each locus, so association tests used only the typed subset. When HLA alleles, especially DR and DQ, strongly co-occurred, attributing TCR associations to individual alleles was difficult. A cluster of highly shared sequence variants was judged likely to be a technical artifact of the sequencing pipeline. In an earlier analysis of some 550 of the donors, most TCR beta V segments were observed in productive rearrangements about 90% or about 30% of the time, broadly matching IMGT annotations. A further reported finding was that TCR beta sequences accurately predicted the HLA-A and HLA-B alleles for most subjects in the first cohort. In vitro tests confirmed that a few of the cytomegalovirus-associated TCR beta chains recognize cytomegalovirus antigens. In the study, around 160 TCR beta chains were listed as associated with cytomegalovirus. A later analysis found that HLA-associated TCR beta chains were more clonally expanded and had lower generation probabilities than equally common non-associated chains. In a later genetic analysis, a missense DCLRE1C variant was associated with V-gene and J-gene trimming of TCR beta chains, and the association was replicated in an independent cohort. Roughly uniform sequencing depth across donors was assumed in presence/absence analyses, although this assumption may not hold. According to a later analysis, TCR association rates differed among HLA loci, with DRB1 alleles showing the most associated TCRs and HLA-C alleles showing the fewest. A later analysis reported that several top co-occurrence clusters appeared linked to parvovirus B19, influenza, CMV and Epstein-Barr virus. Only TCR beta chains were sequenced in this cohort, and the absence of alpha or paired-chain data limited detectable features. Linkage disequilibrium might explain the correlated functional status among segregating V segments, but an unknown experimental factor could not be ruled out. A later genetic analysis reported fewer N-insertions in productive TCRs among donors in an Asian-associated ancestry cluster than the roughly 700-donor mean. Most CMV-associated TCR beta chains appeared to be HLA-restricted in a later analysis, and the HLA associations seemed to be driven largely by CMV exposure. In a later analysis, 16,951 TCR beta sequences were associated with specific HLA alleles at a false discovery rate of 0.05. Most TCR sequences were seen in very few donors, while some public TCRs were found in many individuals. The only immune exposure information available for the cohort was CMV serostatus. About 15 rarely observed V segments, including chromosome 9 orphons, were excluded from the earlier analysis of approximately 500 of the donors because counts were too low.

Receptor libraries were prepared by the immunoSEQ multiplex PCR assay. A mixture of 60 forward primers for TCR Vbeta segments and 13 reverse primers for TCR Jbeta segments was used in the multiplex PCR. The CDR3 region of rearranged TCR beta genes was amplified from genomic DNA by a multiplex PCR assay. On the Illumina HiSeq System, the amplified TCR beta libraries were sequenced as 87-base-pair reads. Under the source paper's analysis protocol: A later analysis tallied around 87 million unique TCR beta chains across the 666 repertoires, and around 12 million of those chains were shared by two or more donors. To remove PCR and sequencing errors, raw reads were error-corrected and collapsed into unique sequences using a nearest-neighbor algorithm that merged closely related sequences. CDR3 sequences were aligned to IMGT reference sequences to assign V, D and J gene segments. Each retained sequence needed at least a six-nucleotide match to both a V gene segment and a J gene segment. A rearrangement was called productive if the CDR3 had no stop codons and remained in frame with V and J, and every other rearrangement was called non-productive. Following IMGT convention, CDR3 was defined as the stretch from the second conserved V-encoded cysteine up to the conserved J-encoded phenylalanine. The earlier analysis of 500 to 750 of the donors excluded any sequence lacking an unambiguous match to a single V gene segment. In an earlier analysis of 587 of the donors, a V segment was called functional when productive rearrangements were above 56.7%, and segregating when the standard deviation between donors exceeded 5%. A statistical classification framework was built to diagnose cytomegalovirus status from the catalog of TCR beta chain sequences. A later analysis assigned V and J genes by comparing TCR nucleotide sequences with IMGT/GENE-DB human TR gene sequences. In a later analysis, CDR3 sequences and most-parsimonious VDJ recombination scenarios were assigned using the TCRdist pipeline. A later analysis defined each TCR beta chain by its CDR3 amino acid sequence plus V-gene family, and excluded reads lacking a unique V-gene family. In a later analysis, around 600 highly shared, low-generation-probability nucleotide sequences were removed to address suspected cross-contamination and a sequencing artifact. A later analysis calculated a clonal expansion index for each public chain from normalized within-repertoire ranks of inferred template counts. Generation probabilities in a later analysis came from a VDJ recombination model fitted to out-of-frame rearrangements, and those results were checked against IGoR. A later analysis scored TCR-TCR, TCR-HLA and TCR-CMV co-occurrence with hypergeometric tests, applying a repertoire-size bias correction to TCR pairs. In a later analysis, false discovery rates were estimated by permuting HLA or CMV assignments 20 times. In a later analysis, co-occurring TCRs were grouped using DBSCAN, with TCRdist sequence similarity added in when clustering inside HLA-allele-positive subsets. Repertoires with fewer than 30,000 or more than 120,000 public chains were left out of co-occurrence clustering, as were five repertoires with anomalous nucleotide sharing. Not all clones reach the TCRdb copy of this immuneACCESS table, which keeps in-frame sequences only. Checked studies attribute under half of the gap to unresolved V genes and leave the rest unexplained. D and trimming were read from the DNA, whereas the V and J calls and clone size are those reported in that table. Recorded for this sample are fewer than 110,000 clones; 75% of them occurred a single time. About 10% of the sample is taken by the ten largest.

This clone was seen more than once but under ten times. Its target antigen remains unknown. Base-call qualities are not available, and no considerably larger clone is one nucleotide away. The cohort was made up of 666 healthy bone marrow donors. Cohort members were all nominally healthy when sampled, although unrecorded immune exposures were likely present. The donor tested CMV seronegative and was one of the 352 seronegative cohort members. Every donor gave a peripheral blood sample, and the peripheral blood mononuclear cells from that sample were used for TCR beta sequencing. The Qiagen DNeasy Blood Extraction Kit was used to extract genomic DNA from the blood cell samples. Trimming leaves V shorter by 1 base and J shorter by 10 bases, with the junction holding 8 bases beyond the gene matches. CDR1 and CDR2 (SNHLY, FYNNEI) derive from the germline V gene. There are 16 amino acids in the CDR3, from cysteine to phenylalanine inclusive. Only the CDR3 DNA stays, 48 bases, in frame from base 1.

This receptor was identified in a man in his fifties in good health and CMV-seronegative. The sequenced sample was PBMCs. The rearrangement combines TRBV2 with TRBJ1-6; TRBD1 aligns with 9 central bases. At the DNA level, the sequence is TGTGCCAGCAGTGAAGAAGGTCGACAGGGGGTGTCACCCCTCCACTTT. The translation is CASSEEGRQGVSPLHF.